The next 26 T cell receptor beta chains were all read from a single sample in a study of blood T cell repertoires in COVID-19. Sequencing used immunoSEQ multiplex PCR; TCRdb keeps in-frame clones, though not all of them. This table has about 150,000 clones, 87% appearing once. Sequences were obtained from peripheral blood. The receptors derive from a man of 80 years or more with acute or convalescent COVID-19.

The DNA of the CDR3 is TGTGCCAGCAGGTGGGGGGGCGCTGGCTACACCTTC. As protein: CASRWGGAGYTF. The V call is TRBV2, the J call TRBJ1-2, with D possibly matching TRBD1 (6 bases). V was clipped by 6 bases and J by 7 bases, with 12 bases between them. The CDR3 length is 12 residues. The germline V gene has CDR1 SNHLY and CDR2 FYNNEI.

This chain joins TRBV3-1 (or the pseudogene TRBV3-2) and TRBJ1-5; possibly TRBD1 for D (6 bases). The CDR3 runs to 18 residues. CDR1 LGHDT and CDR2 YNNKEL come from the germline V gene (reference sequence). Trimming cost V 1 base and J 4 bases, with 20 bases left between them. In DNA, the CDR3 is TGTGCCAGCAGCCAAGGTTCGACAGGACCCCTAGCAAATCAGCCCCAGCATTTT. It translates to CASSQGSTGPLANQPQHF.

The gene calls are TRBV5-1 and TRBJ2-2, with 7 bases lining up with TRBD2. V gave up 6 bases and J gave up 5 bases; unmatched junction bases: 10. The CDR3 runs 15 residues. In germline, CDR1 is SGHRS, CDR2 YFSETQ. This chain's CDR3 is CASIDSGLGTGELFF. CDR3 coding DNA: TGCGCCAGCATCGATAGCGGGCTCGGGACCGGGGAGCTGTTTTTT.

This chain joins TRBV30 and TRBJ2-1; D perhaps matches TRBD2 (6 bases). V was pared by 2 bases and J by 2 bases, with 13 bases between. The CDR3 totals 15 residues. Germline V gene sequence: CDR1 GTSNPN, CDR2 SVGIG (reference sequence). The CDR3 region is CAWSRDSKPYNEQFF. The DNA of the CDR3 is TGTGCCTGGAGTCGGGACTCCAAGCCCTACAATGAGCAGTTCTTC. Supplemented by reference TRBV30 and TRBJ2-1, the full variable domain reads SQTIHQWPATLVQPVGSPLSLECTVEGTSNPNLYWYRQAAGRGLQLLFYSVGIGQISSEVPQNLSASRPQDRQFILSSKKLLLSDSGFYLCAWSRDSKPYNEQFFGPGTRLTVL.

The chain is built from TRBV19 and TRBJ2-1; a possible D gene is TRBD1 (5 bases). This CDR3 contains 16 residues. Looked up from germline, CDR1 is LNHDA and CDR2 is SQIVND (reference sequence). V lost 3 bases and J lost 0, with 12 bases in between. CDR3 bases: TGTGCCAGTAGTATCAGGGCGGCGAGCTCCTACAATGAGCAGTTCTTC. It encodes CASSIRAASSYNEQFF. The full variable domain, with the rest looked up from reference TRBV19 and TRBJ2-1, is DGGITQSPKYLFRKEGQNVTLSCEQNLNHDAMYWYRQDPGQGLRLIYYSQIVNDFQKGDIAEGYSVSREKKESFPLTVTSAQKNPTAFYLCASSIRAASSYNEQFFGPGTRLTVL.

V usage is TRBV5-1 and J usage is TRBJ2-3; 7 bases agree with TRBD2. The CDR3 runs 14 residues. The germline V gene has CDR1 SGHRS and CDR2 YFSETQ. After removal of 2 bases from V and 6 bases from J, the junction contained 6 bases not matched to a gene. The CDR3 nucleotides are TGCGCCAGCAGCTTAGCGGGATCAAGGGATACGCAGTATTTT. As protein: CASSLAGSRDTQYF.

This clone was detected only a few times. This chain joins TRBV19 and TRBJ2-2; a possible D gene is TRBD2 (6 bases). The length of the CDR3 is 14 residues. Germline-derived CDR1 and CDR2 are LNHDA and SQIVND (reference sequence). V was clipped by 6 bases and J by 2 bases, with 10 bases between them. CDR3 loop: CASSRGSNTGELFF. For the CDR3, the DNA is TGTGCCAGTAGCCGGGGGAGTAACACCGGGGAGCTGTTTTTT.

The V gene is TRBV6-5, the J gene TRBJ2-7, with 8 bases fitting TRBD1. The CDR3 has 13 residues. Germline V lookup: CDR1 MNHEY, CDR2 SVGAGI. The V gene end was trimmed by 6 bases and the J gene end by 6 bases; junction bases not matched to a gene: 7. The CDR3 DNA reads TGTGCCAGCAGGGTCGACAGGGGTAGCGAGCAGTACTTC. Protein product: CASRVDRGSEQYF.

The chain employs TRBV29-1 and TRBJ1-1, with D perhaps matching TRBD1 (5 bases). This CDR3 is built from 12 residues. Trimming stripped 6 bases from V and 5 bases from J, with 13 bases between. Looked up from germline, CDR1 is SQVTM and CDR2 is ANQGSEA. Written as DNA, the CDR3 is TGCAGCGTGGTCAGGGTGGGGACTGAAGCTTTCTTT. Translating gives CSVVRVGTEAFF. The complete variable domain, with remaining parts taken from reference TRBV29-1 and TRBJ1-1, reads SAVISQKPSRDICQRGTSLTIQCQVDSQVTMMFWYRQQPGQSLTLIATANQGSEATYESGFVIDKFPISRPNLTFSTLTVSNMSPEDSSIYLCSVVRVGTEAFFGQGTRLTVV.

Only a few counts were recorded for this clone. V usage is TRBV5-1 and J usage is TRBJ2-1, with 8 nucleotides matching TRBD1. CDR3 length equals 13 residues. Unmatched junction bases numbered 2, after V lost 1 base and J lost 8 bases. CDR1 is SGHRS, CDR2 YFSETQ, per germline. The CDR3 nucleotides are TGCGCCAGCAGCTTGCAGACAGGGGATGAGCAGTTCTTC. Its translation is CASSLQTGDEQFF.

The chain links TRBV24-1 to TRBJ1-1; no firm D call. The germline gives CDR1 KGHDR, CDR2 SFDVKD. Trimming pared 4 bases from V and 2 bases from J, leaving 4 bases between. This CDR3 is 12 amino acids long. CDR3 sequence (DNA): TGTGCCACCAGTGACAGTAACACTGAAGCTTTCTTT. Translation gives CATSDSNTEAFF.

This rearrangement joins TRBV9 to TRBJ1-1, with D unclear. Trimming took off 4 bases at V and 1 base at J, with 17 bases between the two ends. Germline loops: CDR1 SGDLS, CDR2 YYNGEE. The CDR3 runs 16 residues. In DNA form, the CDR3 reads TGTGCCAGCAGCAGACCGACTGGCCCGAGGAACACTGAAGCTTTCTTT. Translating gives CASSRPTGPRNTEAFF.

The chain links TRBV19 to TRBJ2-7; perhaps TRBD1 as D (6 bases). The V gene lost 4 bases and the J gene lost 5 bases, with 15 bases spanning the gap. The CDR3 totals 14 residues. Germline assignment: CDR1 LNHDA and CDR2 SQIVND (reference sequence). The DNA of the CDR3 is TGTGCCAGTAGTAGGGGTTGGGACAAAGACGAGCAGTACTTC. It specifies CASSRGWDKDEQYF.

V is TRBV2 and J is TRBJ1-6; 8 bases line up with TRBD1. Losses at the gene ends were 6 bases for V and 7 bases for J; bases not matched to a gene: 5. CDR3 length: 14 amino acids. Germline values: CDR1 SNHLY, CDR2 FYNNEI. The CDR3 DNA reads TGTGCCAGCAGCGGGGACAGGCTGAATTCACCCCTCCACTTT. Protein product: CASSGDRLNSPLHF. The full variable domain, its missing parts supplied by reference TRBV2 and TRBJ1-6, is EPEVTQTPSHQVTQMGQEVILRCVPISNHLYFYWYRQILGQKVEFLVSFYNNEISEKSEIFDDQFSVERPDGSNFTLKIRSTKLEDSAMYFCASSGDRLNSPLHFGNGTRLTVT.

CDR3 coding DNA: TGCGCCAGCAGCTCAGGGGTGATCGCGAACACCGGGGAGCTGTTTTTT. Protein: CASSSGVIANTGELFF. J is TRBJ2-2 and V is TRBV5-1; possibly TRBD1 for D (6 bases). CDR3 length: 16 amino acids. Germline values: CDR1 SGHRS, CDR2 YFSETQ. Deletions cut 3 bases from V and 0 bases from J, with 12 bases between.

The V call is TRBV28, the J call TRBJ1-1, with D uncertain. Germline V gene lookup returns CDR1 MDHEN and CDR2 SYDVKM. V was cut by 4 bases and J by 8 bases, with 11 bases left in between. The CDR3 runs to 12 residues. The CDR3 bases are TGTGCCAGCAGTTACCCCCCCCGGGAAGCTTTCTTT. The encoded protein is CASSYPPREAFF.

The CDR3 DNA is TGTGCCAGCAGCCCGACAGGGGAGATACCAGATACGCAGTATTTT. Its translation is CASSPTGEIPDTQYF. This chain links TRBV11-3 with TRBJ2-3, with 8 bases fitting TRBD1. The V gene's germline CDR1 is SGHNT and CDR2 YENEEA. CDR3 length equals 15 residues. V shed 5 bases and J 4 bases; nucleotides not matched to a gene: 8.

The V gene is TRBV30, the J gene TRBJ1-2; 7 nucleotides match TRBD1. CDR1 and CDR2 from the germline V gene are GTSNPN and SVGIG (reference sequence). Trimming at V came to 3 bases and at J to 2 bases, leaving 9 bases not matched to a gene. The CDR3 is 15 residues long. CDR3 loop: CAWSDAIRGNYGYTF. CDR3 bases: TGTGCCTGGAGCGATGCAATCAGGGGGAACTATGGCTACACCTTC.

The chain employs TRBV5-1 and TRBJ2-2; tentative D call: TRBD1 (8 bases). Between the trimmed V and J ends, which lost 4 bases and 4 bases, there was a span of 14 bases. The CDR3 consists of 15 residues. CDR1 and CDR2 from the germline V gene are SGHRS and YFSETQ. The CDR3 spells CASSPDREGTGELFF. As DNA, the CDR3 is TGCGCCAGCAGCCCGGACAGGGAGGGCACCGGGGAGCTGTTTTTT.

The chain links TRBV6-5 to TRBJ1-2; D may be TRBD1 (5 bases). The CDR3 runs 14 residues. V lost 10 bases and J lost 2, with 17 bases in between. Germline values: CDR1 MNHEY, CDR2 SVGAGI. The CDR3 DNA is TGTGCCACCCGGGGCGGACTAATGAACTATGGCTACACCTTC. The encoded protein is CATRGGLMNYGYTF.

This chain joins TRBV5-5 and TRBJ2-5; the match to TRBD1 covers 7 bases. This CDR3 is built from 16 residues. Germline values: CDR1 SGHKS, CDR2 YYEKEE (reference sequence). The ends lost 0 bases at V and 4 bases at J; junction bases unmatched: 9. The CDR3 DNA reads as TGTGCCAGCAGCTTGGTTGGGTCGACAGGGCGAGAGACCCAGTACTTC. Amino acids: CASSLVGSTGRETQYF. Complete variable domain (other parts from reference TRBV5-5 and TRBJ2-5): DAGVTQSPTHLIKTRGQQVTLRCSPISGHKSVSWYQQVLGQGPQFIFQYYEKEERGRGNFPDRFSARQFPNYSSELNVNALLLGDSALYLCASSLVGSTGRETQYFGPGTRLLVL.

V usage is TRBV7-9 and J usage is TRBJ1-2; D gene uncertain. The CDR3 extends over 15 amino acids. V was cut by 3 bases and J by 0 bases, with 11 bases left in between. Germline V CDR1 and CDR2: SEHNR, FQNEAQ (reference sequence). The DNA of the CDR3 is TGTGCCAGCAGCTTGATGAGGGCCTCTAACTATGGCTACACCTTC. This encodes CASSLMRASNYGYTF. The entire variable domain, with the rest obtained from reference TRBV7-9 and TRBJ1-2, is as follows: DTGVSQNPRHKITKRGQNVTFRCDPISEHNRLYWYRQTLGQGPEFLTYFQNEAQLEKSRLLSDRFSAERPKGSFSTLEIQRTEQGDSAMYLCASSLMRASNYGYTFGSGTRLTVV.

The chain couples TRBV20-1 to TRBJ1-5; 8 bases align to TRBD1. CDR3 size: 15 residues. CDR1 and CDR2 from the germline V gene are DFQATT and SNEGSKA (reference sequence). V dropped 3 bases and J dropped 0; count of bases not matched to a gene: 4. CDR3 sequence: CSASSGGYSNQPQHF. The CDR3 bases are TGCAGTGCTAGTTCAGGGGGCTATAGCAATCAGCCCCAGCATTTT.

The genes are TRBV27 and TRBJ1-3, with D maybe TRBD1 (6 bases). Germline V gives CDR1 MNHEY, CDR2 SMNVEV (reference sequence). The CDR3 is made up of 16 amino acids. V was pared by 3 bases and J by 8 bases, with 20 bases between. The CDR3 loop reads CASSFPRTAPQDTIYF. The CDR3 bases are TGTGCCAGCAGTTTCCCTAGGACAGCGCCGCAGGACACCATATATTTT.

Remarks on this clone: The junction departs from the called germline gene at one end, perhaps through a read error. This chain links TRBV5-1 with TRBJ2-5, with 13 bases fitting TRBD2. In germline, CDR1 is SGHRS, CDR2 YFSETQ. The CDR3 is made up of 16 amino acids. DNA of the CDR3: TGCGCAAGCAGCTTAACTAGCGGGGGGGCCCCAGAGACCCAGTACTTC. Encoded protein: CASSLTSGGAPETQYF.

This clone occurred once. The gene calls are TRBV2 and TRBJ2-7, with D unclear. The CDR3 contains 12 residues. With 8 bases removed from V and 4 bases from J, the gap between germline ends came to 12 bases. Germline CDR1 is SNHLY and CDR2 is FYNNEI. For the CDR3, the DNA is TGTGCCAGCGGGCAGGATACTTACGAGCAGTACTTC. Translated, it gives CASGQDTYEQYF.